Below are 3 T cell receptor beta chains sequenced from a single sample in a study of blood T cells in healthy people across ages. A second PCR of roughly 6 to 12 cycles used a sample-barcoded 5' primer and a J-beta primer mix. One entry per CDR3 protein results from TCRdb running MiXCR on the 5' RACE reads. The sample holds 700,000 to 950,000 distinct CDR3 sequences, over 45% seen once. Sequencing used blood. These receptors were obtained from a man under 40 in good health.

This clonotype was found a few times. V gene TRBV6-1 combines with J gene TRBJ2-1, with D perhaps matching TRBD1 (6 bases). This CDR3 is built from 16 residues. The V end was cut by 7 bases, the J end by 0 bases, with 16 bases between. Germline CDR1 is MNHNS and CDR2 is SASEGT. CDR3 bases: TGTGCCAGCAACGCGCCCGACAGGAGCTCCTACAATGAGCAGTTCTTC. It specifies CASNAPDRSSYNEQFF.

This clonotype was recorded many times. At one of its ends the junction is not consistent with the germline gene, which may arise from a read error. V usage is TRBV11-1 and J usage is TRBJ2-7, with 10 positions matching TRBD1. This CDR3 spans 16 amino acids. The V gene's germline CDR1 is SGHAT and CDR2 FQDESV (reference sequence). The CDR3 protein is CASSLGWDRGSHEQYF. The DNA of the CDR3 is TGTGCCAGCAGCTTGGGATGGGACAGGGGCTCCCACGAGCAGTACTTC.

This chain links TRBV20-1 with TRBJ2-3, with D maybe TRBD2 (5 bases). Germline V gene sequence: CDR1 DFQATT, CDR2 SNEGSKA (reference sequence). This CDR3 has 14 residues. Trimming took off 2 bases at V and 0 bases at J, with 9 bases between the two ends. Here the CDR3 reads CSARLATSTDTQYF. CDR3 DNA: TGCAGTGCTAGACTAGCTACTAGCACAGATACGCAGTATTTT.